In its sample, the clone carrying this TCR beta chain was seen many times. The target antigen is unknown. The record originates from a study of regulatory T cells in long-lasting Graves disease. Study summary: The study counted Graves' disease as persistent given over 5 years of antithyroid drugs and positive TSH receptor antibodies.

Study results and caveats: Accuracy may have been reduced by the small sample size. Persistent disease favored TRBV28, TRBJ1-2 and TRBJ2-5.

Time point given: persistent/refractory GD, antithyroid drugs over 5 years with positive TRAb. Making the TCR library involved RNA that had been extracted from PBMCs. The authors drew patients from an endocrinology department in Xi'an, China. Arm-PCR with iRepertoire HTBI primers amplified the CDR3 regions for these TCR beta libraries. In TCRdb, the multiplex PCR reads were re-called with MiXCR into one record per CDR3 protein. This table holds hundreds of thousands of distinct CDR3 sequences, about a fifth found once. Trimming pared 0 bases from V and 2 bases from J, leaving 4 bases between. Germline values: CDR1 KGHSH, CDR2 LQKENI. The CDR3 extends over 13 amino acids.

Specimen: peripheral blood mononuclear cells (PBMCs), collected when the disease was refractory, from a patient treated with antithyroid drugs. The V gene is TRBV18, the J gene TRBJ2-5, with D uncertain. The receptor comes from a female donor with Graves disease. The CDR3: CASSPPIQETQYF. The CDR3 DNA follows: TGTGCCAGCTCACCACCGATTCAAGAGACCCAGTACTTC.